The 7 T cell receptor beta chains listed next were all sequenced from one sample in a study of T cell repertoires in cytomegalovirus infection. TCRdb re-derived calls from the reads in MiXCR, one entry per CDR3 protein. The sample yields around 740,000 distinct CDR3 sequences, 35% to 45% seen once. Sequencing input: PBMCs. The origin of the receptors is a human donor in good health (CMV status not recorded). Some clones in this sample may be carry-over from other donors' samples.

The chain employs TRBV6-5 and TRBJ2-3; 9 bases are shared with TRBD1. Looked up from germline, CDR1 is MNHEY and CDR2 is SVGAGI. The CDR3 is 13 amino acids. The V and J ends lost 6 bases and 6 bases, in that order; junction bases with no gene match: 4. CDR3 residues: CASSYGQGDTQYF. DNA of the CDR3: TGTGCCAGCAGCTATGGACAGGGGGATACGCAGTATTTT.

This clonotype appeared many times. In DNA form, the CDR3 reads TGTGCCAGCAGCTTATACTCTAGGGGTGCAGGGGGTCCATCGAGCTATGGCTACACCTTC. Amino acid sequence: CASSLYSRGAGGPSSYGYTF. The chain recombines TRBV7-2 with TRBJ1-2; 7 positions match TRBD1. The junction had 22 bases not matched to a gene; V was cut back by 2 bases and J by 4 bases. Per the germline V gene, CDR1 is SGHTA and CDR2 is FQGNSA. CDR3 length: 20 residues. The variable domain in full, with the rest retrieved from reference TRBV7-2 and TRBJ1-2, is GAGVSQSPSNKVTEKGKDVELRCDPISGHTALYWYRQSLGQGLEFLIYFQGNSAPDKSGLPSDRFSAERTGGSVSTLTIQRTQQEDSAVYLCASSLYSRGAGGPSSYGYTFGSGTRLTVV.

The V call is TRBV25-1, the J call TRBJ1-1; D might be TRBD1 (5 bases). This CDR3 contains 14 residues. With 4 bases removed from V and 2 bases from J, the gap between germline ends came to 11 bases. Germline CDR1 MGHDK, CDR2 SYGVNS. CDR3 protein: CASSAQDRNTEAFF. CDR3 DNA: TGTGCCAGCAGTGCACAGGATAGAAACACTGAAGCTTTCTTT.

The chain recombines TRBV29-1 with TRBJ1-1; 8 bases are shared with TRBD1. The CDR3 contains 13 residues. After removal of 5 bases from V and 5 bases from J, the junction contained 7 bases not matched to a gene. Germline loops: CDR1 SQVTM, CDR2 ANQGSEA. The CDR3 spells CSVSTGGETEAFF. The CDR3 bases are TGCAGCGTTTCCACAGGGGGGGAAACTGAAGCTTTCTTT. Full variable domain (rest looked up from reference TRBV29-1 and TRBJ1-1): SAVISQKPSRDICQRGTSLTIQCQVDSQVTMMFWYRQQPGQSLTLIATANQGSEATYESGFVIDKFPISRPNLTFSTLTVSNMSPEDSSIYLCSVSTGGETEAFFGQGTRLTVV.

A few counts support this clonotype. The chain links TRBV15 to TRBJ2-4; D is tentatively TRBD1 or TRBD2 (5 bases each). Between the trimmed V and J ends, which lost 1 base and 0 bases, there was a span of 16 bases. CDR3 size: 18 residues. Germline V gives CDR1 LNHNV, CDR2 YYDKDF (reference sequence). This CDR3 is CATSRARVQGTAKNIQYF. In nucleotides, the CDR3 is TGTGCCACCAGCAGAGCGCGCGTTCAAGGGACAGCCAAAAACATTCAGTACTTC. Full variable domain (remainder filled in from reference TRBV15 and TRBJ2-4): DAMVIQNPRYQVTQFGKPVTLSCSQTLNHNVMYWYQQKSSQAPKLLFHYYDKDFNNEADTPDNFQSRRPNTSFCFLDIRSPGLGDTAMYLCATSRARVQGTAKNIQYFGAGTRLSVL.

CDR3 sequence reads: CASSLTGQGFNEQFF. In DNA form, the CDR3 reads TGTGCCAGCAGCCTTACGGGACAGGGGTTCAATGAGCAGTTCTTC. The chain carries TRBV5-4 and TRBJ2-1; 10 bases match TRBD1. Per the germline V gene, CDR1 is SGHNT and CDR2 is YYREEE (reference sequence). This CDR3 has 15 residues. Unmatched junction bases numbered 7, after V lost 4 bases and J lost 6 bases.

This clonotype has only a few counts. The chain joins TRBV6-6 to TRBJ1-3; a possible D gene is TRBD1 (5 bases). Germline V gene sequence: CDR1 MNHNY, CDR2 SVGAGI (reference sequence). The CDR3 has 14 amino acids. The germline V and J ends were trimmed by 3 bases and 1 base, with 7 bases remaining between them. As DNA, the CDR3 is TGTGCCAGCAGTTATACAGGTTCTGGAAACACCATATATTTT. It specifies CASSYTGSGNTIYF.